Below are 28 T cell receptor beta chains sequenced from a single sample in a study of CD8 T cells in ankylosing spondylitis. TCRdb reprocessed the 5' RACE reads via MiXCR and lists one record per CDR3 protein. The sample lists tens of thousands of distinct CDR3 sequences, over 9% occurring once. The sample comprised blood, either unsorted or a sorted T cell fraction (not recorded which). All receptors derive from a male donor with ankylosing spondylitis or in good health (not recorded which).

This clonotype appeared a few times. This chain joins TRBV4-3 and TRBJ2-2; D possibly corresponds to TRBD2 (5 bases). CDR1 is LGHNA, CDR2 YSLEER, per germline. The length of the CDR3 is 15 residues. V shed 0 bases and J shed 6 bases, with 11 bases lying between them. The CDR3 nucleotides read TGCGCCAGCAGCCAAGAAAGAGGGCGGGCCGGGGAGCTGTTTTTT. This encodes CASSQERGRAGELFF.

This clonotype appeared many times. The chain joins TRBV9 to TRBJ2-7; TRBD2 aligns across 9 bases. Per the germline V gene, CDR1 is SGDLS and CDR2 is YYNGEE. V lost 5 bases to trimming and J lost 1 base; unmatched junction nucleotides: 7. This CDR3 region has 15 residues. CDR3 nucleotides: TGTGCCAGCAGTCCGAGCGGGAGGCTATCCTACGAGCAGTACTTC. Its protein is CASSPSGRLSYEQYF.

This clonotype is judged medium-sized. V is TRBV29-1 and J is TRBJ2-7, with 7 bases identical to TRBD2. This CDR3 has 14 residues. V shed 0 bases, J shed 0 bases, and the junction held 2 bases outside the gene matches. Germline V lookup: CDR1 SQVTM, CDR2 ANQGSEA. CDR3 bases: TGCAGCGTTGAAGATTCGGGGGGCTCCTACGAGCAGTACTTC. Translated: CSVEDSGGSYEQYF.

This clonotype was recorded at least ten times. The V and J genes are TRBV5-1 and TRBJ2-2, with 9 nucleotides matching TRBD1. The CDR3 runs 16 residues. Germline V gene sequence: CDR1 SGHRS, CDR2 YFSETQ. Trimming at V came to 2 bases and at J to 4 bases, leaving 6 bases not matched to a gene. CDR3 DNA sequence: TGCGCCAGCAGCTTAATAGGACAGGGGACCACCGGGGAGCTGTTTTTT. It specifies CASSLIGQGTTGELFF.

At least ten counts were recorded for this clonotype. The CDR3 nucleotides read TGTGCCAGCAGCGTTGCCGGGACAGCCTCCTACGAGCAGTACTTC. This codes for CASSVAGTASYEQYF. The rearrangement joins TRBV9 to TRBJ2-7; 7 bases align to TRBD1. Unmatched junction bases numbered 5, after V lost 2 bases and J lost 0 bases. Germline V gene sequence: CDR1 SGDLS, CDR2 YYNGEE. CDR3 length: 15 residues.

In its sample, this clonotype was seen many times. CDR3 protein: CASRGQAQGYGYTF. The CDR3 bases are TGTGCCAGCAGGGGACAGGCCCAGGGCTATGGCTACACCTTC. The chain is built from TRBV6-1 and TRBJ1-2; 8 nucleotides line up with TRBD1. Trimming took 6 bases from V and 4 from J; bases not matched to a gene: 7. Looked up from germline, CDR1 is MNHNS and CDR2 is SASEGT. The CDR3 contains 14 residues.

This clonotype has at least ten counts. V is TRBV2 and J is TRBJ2-1, with D unresolved. The germline gives CDR1 SNHLY, CDR2 FYNNEI. V dropped 3 bases and J dropped 0 bases, with 0 bases sitting between them. The CDR3 is made up of 12 amino acids. Here the CDR3 DNA reads TGTGCCAGCAGTGACTCCTACAATGAGCAGTTCTTC. The encoded protein is CASSDSYNEQFF.

This clonotype was seen ten or more times. The chain joins TRBV12-3 or TRBV12-4 to TRBJ2-2, with 10 bases that match TRBD2. The CDR3 is made up of 18 amino acids. V shed 0 bases and J 6 bases; nucleotides not matched to a gene: 10. The CDR3 DNA reads as TGTGCCAGCAGTTTAGCTTTGGGAGCTAGCGGGAGTTCCGGGGAGCTGTTTTTT. Translation: CASSLALGASGSSGELFF.

This clonotype has a single count. The chain combines TRBV29-1 with TRBJ1-3; D is uncertain. Germline CDR1 SQVTM, CDR2 ANQGSEA. The CDR3 extends over 14 amino acids. Trimming removed 4 bases at V and 0 bases at J, with 10 bases between. CDR3 nucleotides: TGCAGCGTTGCCGGCAAAAACTCTGGAAACACCATATATTTT. It yields the protein CSVAGKNSGNTIYF.

At least ten counts were recorded for this clonotype. The chain has TRBV12-3 or TRBV12-4 and TRBJ2-2; the D call may be TRBD1 or TRBD2 (5 bases each). There are 15 residues in the CDR3. V dropped 1 base and J dropped 5 bases, with 11 bases sitting between them. CDR3 nucleotides: TGTGCCAGCAGTTTAGTCCCTTGGGGGACCGGGGAGCTGTTTTTT. This gives the protein CASSLVPWGTGELFF.

On this clonotype itself: The germline gene is not matched at one end of the junction; a read error may be the cause. This chain joins TRBV5-6 and TRBJ1-1; a weak D match, TRBD1 (5 bases). This CDR3 comprises 15 residues. CDR1 and CDR2 (germline): SGHDT, YYEEEE. The CDR3 spells CGSGLLGTENTEAFF. Written as DNA, the CDR3 is TGTGGCAGCGGCCTCCTCGGGACGGAGAACACTGAAGCTTTCTTT.

There are many counts of this clonotype. The rearrangement joins TRBV6-1 to TRBJ2-7, with 9 nucleotides matching TRBD1. Germline V CDR1 and CDR2: MNHNS, SASEGT. The CDR3 sequence is 17 residues long. Germline trimming cut 2 bases from V and 3 bases from J; bases unmatched to any gene: 11. This CDR3 is CASSESRRDRAYYEQYF. CDR3 nucleotides: TGTGCCAGCAGTGAAAGTCGGCGGGACAGGGCGTACTACGAGCAGTACTTC.

This clonotype has a count of ten or more. The chain carries TRBV12-3 or TRBV12-4 and TRBJ2-1; D uncertain. The CDR3 sequence is 15 residues long. V was trimmed by 4 bases and J by 0 bases, leaving 10 bases between them. The CDR3 sequence: CASSWMPSSYNEQFF. CDR3 sequence (DNA): TGTGCCAGCAGTTGGATGCCTAGCTCCTACAATGAGCAGTTCTTC.

This clonotype occurred many times. The V call is TRBV7-9, the J call TRBJ2-1; D is unresolved. The length of the CDR3 is 13 residues. The V gene's germline CDR1 is SEHNR and CDR2 FQNEAQ (reference sequence). Trimming took off 8 bases at V and 0 bases at J, with 8 bases between the two ends. The CDR3 DNA reads as TGTGCCAGCGGTGCCAGCTCCTACAATGAGCAGTTCTTC. It specifies CASGASSYNEQFF.

This clonotype was counted at least ten times. This sequence joins TRBV20-1 and TRBJ2-1, with 11 bases identical to TRBD2. Germline V gives CDR1 DFQATT, CDR2 SNEGSKA (reference sequence). The trim removed 6 bases at V and 7 bases at J, leaving 11 bases unmatched. This CDR3 is built from 15 residues. This CDR3 reads CSAIIAGGRSNEQFF. The DNA of the CDR3 is TGCAGTGCCATCATAGCGGGAGGGAGGAGTAATGAGCAGTTCTTC.

The chain uses TRBV4-3 and TRBJ2-1; unclear D gene. The germline gives CDR1 LGHNA, CDR2 YSLEER. V was trimmed by 1 base and J by 7 bases, leaving 8 bases between them. This CDR3 is 13 amino acids long. The CDR3 here is CASSQAVDNEQFF. CDR3 DNA sequence: TGCGCCAGCAGCCAAGCCGTGGATAATGAGCAGTTCTTC.

This clonotype showed up many times. The chain carries TRBV6-6 and TRBJ1-2; 7 bases fit TRBD1. With 4 bases clipped from V and 6 bases from J, the junction kept 5 bases outside the gene matches. CDR3 length: 13 residues. Germline lookup yields CDR1 MNHNY and CDR2 SVGAGI (reference sequence). The CDR3 region is CASSFQGDNGYTF. CDR3 in DNA: TGTGCCAGCAGTTTTCAGGGGGATAATGGCTACACCTTC.

At least ten counts were recorded for this clonotype. The chain carries TRBV15 and TRBJ2-7; TRBD2 matches at 7 bases. Germline CDR1 LNHNV, CDR2 YYDKDF (reference sequence). J lost 6 bases, V lost 0 bases, and 5 bases had no gene match. The CDR3 length is 14 residues. CDR3 in DNA: TGTGCCACCAGCAGAGATTTGGGGGGGGGCGAGCAGTACTTC. Amino acids: CATSRDLGGGEQYF.

The sample holds many counts of this clonotype. J is TRBJ1-2 and V is TRBV10-3, with D uncertain. There are 14 residues in the CDR3. The germline gives CDR1 ENHRY, CDR2 SYGVKD. V dropped 4 bases and J dropped 2 bases, with 11 bases sitting between them. The CDR3 coding sequence is TGTGCCATCAGTGTTGAGGGCCCAAACTATGGCTACACCTTC. Residues: CAISVEGPNYGYTF.

This clonotype showed up many times. This chain uses TRBV28 with TRBJ2-3; 16 bases align to TRBD2. Losses at the gene ends were 5 bases for V and 2 bases for J; bases not matched to a gene: 10. Germline V lookup: CDR1 MDHEN, CDR2 SYDVKM. This CDR3 contains 19 residues. CDR3 sequence reads: CASSPSGLAGGEHTDTQYF. The CDR3 DNA reads TGTGCCAGCAGTCCATCGGGACTAGCGGGAGGGGAACACACAGATACGCAGTATTTT. Supplemented by reference TRBV28 and TRBJ2-3, the full variable domain reads DVKVTQSSRYLVKRTGEKVFLECVQDMDHENMFWYRQDPGLGLRLIYFSYDVKMKEKGDIPEGYSVSREKKERFSLILESASTNQTSMYLCASSPSGLAGGEHTDTQYFGPGTRLTVL.

This clonotype was seen repeatedly, ten times or more. The chain carries TRBV29-1 and TRBJ2-7; 9 bases are shared with TRBD2. The V gene end was trimmed by 1 base and the J gene end by 4 bases; junction bases not matched to a gene: 5. The V gene's germline CDR1 is SQVTM and CDR2 ANQGSEA. This CDR3 has 14 amino acids. CDR3 region: CSVEGDSGSYEQYF. CDR3 in DNA: TGCAGCGTTGAAGGGGATAGCGGGAGTTACGAGCAGTACTTC.

In this sample, this clonotype turned up many times. The V and J genes are TRBV6-1 and TRBJ2-7; 7 bases are a match to TRBD1. Looked up from germline, CDR1 is MNHNS and CDR2 is SASEGT. The CDR3 extends over 15 amino acids. V was pared by 6 bases and J by 0 bases, with 8 bases of the junction left unmatched. CDR3 DNA sequence: TGTGCCAGCAGACACACCGGGACAGCCTCCTACGAGCAGTACTTC. Amino acids: CASRHTGTASYEQYF.

The table lists this clonotype with many counts. The chain couples TRBV3-1 to TRBJ1-1; tentatively, D is TRBD1 (5 bases). Looked up from germline, CDR1 is LGHDT and CDR2 is YNNKEL (reference sequence). The V end lost 2 bases, the J end lost 4 bases, and 20 bases lay between the germline ends. This CDR3 is built from 17 residues. CDR3 sequence (DNA): TGTGCCAGCAGCCAATCCCGGCCGGGGGGAGGAGGCACTGAAGCTTTCTTT. This translates into CASSQSRPGGGGTEAFF.

This clonotype was counted ten times or more. The rearrangement links TRBV28 to TRBJ1-2, with unresolved D. This CDR3 has 15 amino acids. Germline CDR1 and CDR2: MDHEN and SYDVKM. Trimming stripped 3 bases from V and 5 bases from J, with 16 bases between. CDR3 DNA: TGTGCCAGCAGTTTTTCATGGACGCCGCCTTATGGCTACACCTTC. Amino acid sequence: CASSFSWTPPYGYTF.

This clonotype was recorded at least ten times. This chain uses TRBV21-1 with TRBJ1-2; TRBD1 reflects the table's D call only, with no check against the DNA. TRBV21-1 is an annotated pseudogene. This CDR3 is built from 15 residues. The CDR3 loop reads CASSRRGQGARGYTF. The CDR3 region has the DNA TGTGCCAGCAGCAGGAGGGGACAGGGGGCGCGGGGCTACACCTTC.

This clonotype was seen a handful of times. The genes are TRBV30 and TRBJ2-3; TRBD1 or TRBD2 may be the D gene (5 bases each). Trimming took 4 bases from V and 5 from J, leaving 13 bases between them. CDR3 size: 13 residues. CDR1 and CDR2 (germline): GTSNPN, SVGIG (reference sequence). CDR3 DNA sequence: TGTGCCTGGATGTGGGGGACCGTAGATACGCAGTATTTT. The encoded protein is CAWMWGTVDTQYF.

This clonotype was seen at least ten times. The rearrangement uses TRBV2 and TRBJ2-7, with TRBD2 matching over 10 bases. The CDR3 loop spans 14 amino acids. Germline V gives CDR1 SNHLY, CDR2 FYNNEI. V lost 6 bases to trimming and J lost 4 bases; unmatched junction nucleotides: 6. The CDR3 reads CASSAGTSAYEQYF. CDR3 nucleotides: TGTGCCAGCAGCGCCGGGACTAGCGCGTACGAGCAGTACTTC.

The genes are TRBV7-2 and TRBJ2-1, with 7 bases lining up with TRBD2. This CDR3 region has 15 residues. Per germline, CDR1 SGHTA and CDR2 FQGNSA. V lost 5 bases to trimming and J lost 5 bases; unmatched junction nucleotides: 9. The CDR3 DNA reads as TGTGCCAGCAGCCAAGTGGCTAGCGGCCACAATGAGCAGTTCTTC. This gives the protein CASSQVASGHNEQFF.